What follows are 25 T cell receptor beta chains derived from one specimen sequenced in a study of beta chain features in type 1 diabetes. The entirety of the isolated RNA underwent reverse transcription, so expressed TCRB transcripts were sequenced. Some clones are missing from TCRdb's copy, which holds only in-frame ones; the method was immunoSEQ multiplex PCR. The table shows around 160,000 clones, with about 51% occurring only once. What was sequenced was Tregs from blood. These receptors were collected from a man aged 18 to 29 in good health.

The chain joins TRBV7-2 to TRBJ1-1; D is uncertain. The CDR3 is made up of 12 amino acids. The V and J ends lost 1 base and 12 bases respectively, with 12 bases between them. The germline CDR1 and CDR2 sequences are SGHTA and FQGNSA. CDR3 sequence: CASSLGGMLTFF. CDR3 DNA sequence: TGTGCCAGCAGCTTAGGTGGCATGTTAACTTTCTTT.

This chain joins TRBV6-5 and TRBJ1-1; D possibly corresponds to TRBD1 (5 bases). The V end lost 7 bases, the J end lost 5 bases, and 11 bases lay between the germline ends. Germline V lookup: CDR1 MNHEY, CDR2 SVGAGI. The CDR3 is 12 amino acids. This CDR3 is CASKEGRTEAFF. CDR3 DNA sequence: TGTGCCAGCAAGGAGGGGAGGACTGAAGCTTTCTTT.

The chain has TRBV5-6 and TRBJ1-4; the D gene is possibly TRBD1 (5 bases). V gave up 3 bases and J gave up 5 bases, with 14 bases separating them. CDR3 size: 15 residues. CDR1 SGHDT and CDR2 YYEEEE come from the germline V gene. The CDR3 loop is CASSWVTVGNEKLFF. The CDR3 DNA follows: TGTGCCAGCAGCTGGGTGACAGTAGGGAATGAAAAACTGTTTTTT. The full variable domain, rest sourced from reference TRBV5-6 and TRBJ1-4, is DAGVTQSPTHLIKTRGQQVTLRCSPKSGHDTVSWYQQALGQGPQFIFQYYEEEERQRGNFPDRFSGHQFPNYSSELNVNALLLGDSALYLCASSWVTVGNEKLFFGSGTQLSVL.

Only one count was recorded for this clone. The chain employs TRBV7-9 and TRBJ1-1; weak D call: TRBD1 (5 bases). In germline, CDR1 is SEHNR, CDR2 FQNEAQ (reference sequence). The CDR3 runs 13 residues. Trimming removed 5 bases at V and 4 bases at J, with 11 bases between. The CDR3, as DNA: TGTGCCAGCAGCGCCCGACAGCCCACTGAAGCTTTCTTT. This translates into CASSARQPTEAFF.

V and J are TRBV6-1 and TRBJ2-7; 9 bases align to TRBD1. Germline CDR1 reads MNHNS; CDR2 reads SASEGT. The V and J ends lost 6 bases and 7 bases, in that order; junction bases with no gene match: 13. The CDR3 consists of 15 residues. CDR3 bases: TGTGCCAGCAGGACCGGGACAGGGCATCTGGGGGAGCAGTACTTC. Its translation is CASRTGTGHLGEQYF.

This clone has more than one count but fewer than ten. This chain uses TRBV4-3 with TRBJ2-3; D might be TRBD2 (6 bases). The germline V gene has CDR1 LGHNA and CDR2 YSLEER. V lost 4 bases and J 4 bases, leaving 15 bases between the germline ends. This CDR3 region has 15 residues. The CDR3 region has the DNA TGCGCCAGCAGCCGCGGGGACGGAAGGGCAGATACGCAGTATTTT. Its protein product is CASSRGDGRADTQYF.

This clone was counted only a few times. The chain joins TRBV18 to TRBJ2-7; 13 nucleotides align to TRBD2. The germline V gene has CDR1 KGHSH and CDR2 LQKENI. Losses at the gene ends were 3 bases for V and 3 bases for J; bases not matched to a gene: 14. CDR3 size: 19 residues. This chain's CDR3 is CASSPHGSLGLAGLYEQYF. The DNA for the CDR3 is TGTGCCAGCTCACCTCACGGCAGCCTGGGACTAGCGGGACTCTACGAGCAGTACTTC.

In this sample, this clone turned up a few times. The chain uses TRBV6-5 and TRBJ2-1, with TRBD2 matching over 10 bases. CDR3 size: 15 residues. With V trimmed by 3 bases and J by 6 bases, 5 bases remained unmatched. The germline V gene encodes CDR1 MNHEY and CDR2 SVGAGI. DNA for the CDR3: TGTGCCAGCAGTTATCTACTAGCGGGGATCAATGAGCAGTTCTTC. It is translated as CASSYLLAGINEQFF.

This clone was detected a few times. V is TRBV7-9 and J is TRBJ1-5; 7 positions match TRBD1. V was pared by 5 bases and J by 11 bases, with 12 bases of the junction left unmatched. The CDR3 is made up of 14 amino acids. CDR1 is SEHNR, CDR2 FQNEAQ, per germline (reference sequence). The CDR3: CASSPGRQGLTQHF. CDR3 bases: TGTGCCAGCAGCCCAGGACGACAGGGTCTAACCCAGCATTTT. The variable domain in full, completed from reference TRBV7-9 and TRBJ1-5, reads DTGVSQNPRHKITKRGQNVTFRCDPISEHNRLYWYRQTLGQGPEFLTYFQNEAQLEKSRLLSDRFSAERPKGSFSTLEIQRTEQGDSAMYLCASSPGRQGLTQHFGDGTRLSIL.

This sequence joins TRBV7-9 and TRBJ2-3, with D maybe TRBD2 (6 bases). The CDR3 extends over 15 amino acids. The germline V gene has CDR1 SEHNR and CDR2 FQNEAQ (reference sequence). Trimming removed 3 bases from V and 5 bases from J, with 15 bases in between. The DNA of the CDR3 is TGTGCCAGCAGCTTTGCGGGGCATAGGGGAGATACGCAGTATTTT. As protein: CASSFAGHRGDTQYF.

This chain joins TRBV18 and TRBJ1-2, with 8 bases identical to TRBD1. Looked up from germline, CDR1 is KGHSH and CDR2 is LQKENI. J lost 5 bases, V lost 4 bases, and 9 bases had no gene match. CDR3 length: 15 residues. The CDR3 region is CASSLTETGEYGYTF. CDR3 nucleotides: TGTGCCAGCTCACTGACCGAGACAGGGGAGTATGGCTACACCTTC.

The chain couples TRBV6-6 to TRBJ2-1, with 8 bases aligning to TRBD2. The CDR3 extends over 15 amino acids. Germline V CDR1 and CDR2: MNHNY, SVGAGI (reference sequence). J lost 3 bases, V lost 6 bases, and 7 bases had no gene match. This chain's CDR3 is CASSLGTSFYNEQFF. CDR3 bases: TGTGCCAGCAGCCTAGGGACTAGTTTCTACAATGAGCAGTTCTTC.

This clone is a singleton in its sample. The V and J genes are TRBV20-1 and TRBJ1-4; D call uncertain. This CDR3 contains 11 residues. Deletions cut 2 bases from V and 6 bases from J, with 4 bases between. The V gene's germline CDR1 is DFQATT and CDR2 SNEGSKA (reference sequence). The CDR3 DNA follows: TGCAGTGCTAGACAATATGAAAAACTGTTTTTT. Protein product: CSARQYEKLFF.

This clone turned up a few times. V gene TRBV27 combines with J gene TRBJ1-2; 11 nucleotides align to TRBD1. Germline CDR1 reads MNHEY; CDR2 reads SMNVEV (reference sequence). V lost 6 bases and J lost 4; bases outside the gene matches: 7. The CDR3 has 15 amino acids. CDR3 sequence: CASSPWTGGAYGYTF. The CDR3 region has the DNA TGTGCCAGCAGCCCTTGGACAGGGGGCGCCTATGGCTACACCTTC.

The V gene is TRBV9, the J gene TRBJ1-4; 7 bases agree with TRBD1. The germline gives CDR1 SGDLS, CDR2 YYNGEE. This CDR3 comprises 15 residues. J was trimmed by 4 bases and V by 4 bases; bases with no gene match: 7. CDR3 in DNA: TGTGCCAGCAGCTTCTCGGGACAGTTTAATGAAAAACTGTTTTTT. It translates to CASSFSGQFNEKLFF.

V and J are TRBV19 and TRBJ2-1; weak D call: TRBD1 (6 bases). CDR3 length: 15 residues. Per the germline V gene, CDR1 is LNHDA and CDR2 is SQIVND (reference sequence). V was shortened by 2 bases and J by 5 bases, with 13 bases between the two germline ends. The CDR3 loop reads CASSISRGWHNEQFF. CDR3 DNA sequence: TGTGCCAGTAGTATAAGCAGGGGCTGGCACAATGAGCAGTTCTTC.

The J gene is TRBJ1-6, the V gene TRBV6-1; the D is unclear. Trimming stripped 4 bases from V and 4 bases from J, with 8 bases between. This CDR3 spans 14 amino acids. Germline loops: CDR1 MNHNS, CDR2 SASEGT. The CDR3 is CASSAGLYNSPLHF. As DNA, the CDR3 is TGTGCCAGCAGTGCAGGATTATATAATTCACCCCTCCACTTT.

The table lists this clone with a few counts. The CDR3 protein is CASSLGFGYSNQPQHF. The DNA for the CDR3 is TGTGCCAGCAGCTTGGGCTTCGGATATAGCAATCAGCCCCAGCATTTT. The V call is TRBV7-8, the J call TRBJ1-5; D gene ambiguous. The germline CDR1 and CDR2 sequences are SGHVS and FQNEAQ. Trimming removed 3 bases at V and 0 bases at J, with 12 bases between. This CDR3 is 16 amino acids long.

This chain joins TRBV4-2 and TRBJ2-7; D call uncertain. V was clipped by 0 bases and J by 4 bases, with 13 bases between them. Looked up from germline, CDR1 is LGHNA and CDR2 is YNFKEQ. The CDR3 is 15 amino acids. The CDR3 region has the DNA TGTGCCAGCAGCCAAGATCTCGCCCTGGAGTACGAGCAGTACTTC. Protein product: CASSQDLALEYEQYF.

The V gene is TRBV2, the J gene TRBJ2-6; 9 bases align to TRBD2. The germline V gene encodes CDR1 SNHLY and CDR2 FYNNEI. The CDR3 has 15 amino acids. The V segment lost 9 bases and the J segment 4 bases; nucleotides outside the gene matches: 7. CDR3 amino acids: CARMSGGPGANVLTF. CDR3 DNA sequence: TGTGCCAGGATGAGCGGGGGGCCCGGGGCCAACGTCCTGACTTTC. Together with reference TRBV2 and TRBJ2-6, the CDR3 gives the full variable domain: EPEVTQTPSHQVTQMGQEVILRCVPISNHLYFYWYRQILGQKVEFLVSFYNNEISEKSEIFDDQFSVERPDGSNFTLKIRSTKLEDSAMYFCARMSGGPGANVLTFGAGSRLTVL.

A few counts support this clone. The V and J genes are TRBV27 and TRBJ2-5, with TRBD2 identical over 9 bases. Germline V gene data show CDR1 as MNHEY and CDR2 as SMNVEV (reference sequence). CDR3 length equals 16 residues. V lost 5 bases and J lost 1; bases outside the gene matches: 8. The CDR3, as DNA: TGTGCCAGCAGTGTACTAGCGGGCCTCGGCCAAGAGACCCAGTACTTC. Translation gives CASSVLAGLGQETQYF.

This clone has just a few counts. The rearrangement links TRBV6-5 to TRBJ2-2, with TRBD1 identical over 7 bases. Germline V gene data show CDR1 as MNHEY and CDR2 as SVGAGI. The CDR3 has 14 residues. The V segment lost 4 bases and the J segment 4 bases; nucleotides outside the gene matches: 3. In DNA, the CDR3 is TGTGCCAGCAGTTTAGACAGGGTCACCGGGGAGCTGTTTTTT. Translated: CASSLDRVTGELFF.

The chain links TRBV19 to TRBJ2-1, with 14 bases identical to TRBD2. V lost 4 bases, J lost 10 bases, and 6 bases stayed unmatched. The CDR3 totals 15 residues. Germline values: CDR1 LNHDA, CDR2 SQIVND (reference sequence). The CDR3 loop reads CASSTRTSGGQEQFF. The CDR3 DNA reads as TGTGCCAGTAGTACAAGGACTAGCGGGGGGCAAGAGCAGTTCTTC.

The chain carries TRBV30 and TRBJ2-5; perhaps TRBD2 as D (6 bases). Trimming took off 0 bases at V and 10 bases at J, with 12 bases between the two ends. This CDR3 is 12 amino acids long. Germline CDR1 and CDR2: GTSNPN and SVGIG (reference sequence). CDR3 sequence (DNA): TGTGCCTGGAGTGTGGGTCGTAGCGGCCAGTACTTC. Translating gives CAWSVGRSGQYF.

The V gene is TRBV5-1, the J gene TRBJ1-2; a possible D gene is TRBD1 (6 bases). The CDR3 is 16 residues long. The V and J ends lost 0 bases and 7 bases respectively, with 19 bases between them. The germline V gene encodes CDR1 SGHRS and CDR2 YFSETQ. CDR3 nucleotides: TGCGCCAGCAGCTTGGCCGTCTGGACAGCGCGGTCTGGCTACACCTTC. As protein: CASSLAVWTARSGYTF.